This T cell receptor (beta chain) was recorded in a study of shared clonotypes between healthy human individuals. Study background: The plates for each donor numbered three CD4 naive, three CD4 memory, two CD8 naive and one CD8 memory.

CD8 cells regarded as naive lacked CD45RO, were positively chosen for CCR7, and omitted terminally differentiated effector memory CD45RA+ cells. All donors were Caucasian adults living in Nashville, Tennessee. The CDR3 is 14 residues long. CDR1 MNHEY and CDR2 SVGAGI come from the germline V gene. Trimming cost V 5 bases and J 1 base; bases outside gene matches: 3. Across several immunoSEQ plates, the genomic DNA of each subset was split evenly. Repertoires were generated with immunoSEQ multiplex PCR, while TCRdb's copy carries only in-frame clones and drops some. The sample yields over 2 million clones, approximately 95% seen once.

The sequencing input was naive CD8+ T cells sorted from blood. The receptor was isolated from a man aged 18 to 30 in good health. The genes are TRBV6-5 and TRBJ1-1; the match to TRBD1 covers 8 bases. The CDR3 bases are TGTGCCAGCAGTACCGGACAGGGGAACACTGAAGCTTTCTTT. Its translation: CASSTGQGNTEAFF.